A single sample gave rise to the 21 T cell receptor beta chains below, sequenced in a study of T cells expressing NK-cell markers. TCRdb re-called the 5' RACE reads and catalogs CDR3 proteins one per entry, DNA excluded. This sample's table reports more than 90,000 distinct CDR3 sequences. Input material: blood T cells: a sorted CD56 or NKG2C T cell subset, CD4+ or CD8+ T cells, or bulk PBMC T cells (not recorded which). All receptors come from a woman between 18 and 70 years old in good health.

This sequence joins TRBV5-6 and TRBJ2-1; as DNA is missing, the TRBD1 call by TCRdb cannot be tested. CDR1 is SGHDT and CDR2 is YYEEEE in the germline V gene. This CDR3 is built from 16 residues. This CDR3 reads CASSLGAALSYNEQFF.

V and J are TRBV9 and TRBJ1-1; TCRdb names TRBD1, which stays unverified in the absence of DNA. The V gene's germline CDR1 is SGDLS and CDR2 YYNGEE. There are 15 residues in the CDR3. The CDR3 protein is CASSEGPRTDTEAFF.

The rearrangement links TRBV30 to TRBJ2-7. The CDR3 has 15 amino acids. Germline values: CDR1 GTSNPN, CDR2 SVGIG (reference sequence). The CDR3 loop is CAWDPRLASTYEQYF.

This rearrangement joins TRBV6-1 to TRBJ1-5. There are 15 residues in the CDR3. CDR1 and CDR2 from the germline V gene are MNHNS and SASEGT. The CDR3 loop reads CASSATVIVDQPQHF.

The rearrangement joins TRBV5-7 to TRBJ2-1; TCRdb proposes TRBD1, but this gene call is untestable without DNA. TRBV5-7 is an open reading frame whose function is uncertain. This CDR3 is 14 amino acids long. The CDR3 reads CASSLQWDSNEQFF.

The V and J genes are TRBV12-3 or TRBV12-4 and TRBJ2-1; the D call of TRBD2 rests on TCRdb alone, since no DNA is present to check it. CDR3 length: 17 amino acids. The CDR3 spells CASSWNSGKSSYNEQFF.

This chain links TRBV10-3 with TRBJ2-7. Germline V gene data show CDR1 as ENHRY and CDR2 as SYGVKD. The CDR3 is made up of 13 amino acids. The CDR3 sequence: CAITAESSYEQYF.

The chain combines TRBV30 with TRBJ2-7; the TRBD2 assignment by TCRdb is unverifiable without DNA. From germline, CDR1 is GTSNPN and CDR2 SVGIG (reference sequence). The CDR3 totals 12 residues. The CDR3 protein is CASSGRAYEQYF.

The chain carries TRBV7-9 and TRBJ2-1; the D call of TRBD1 rests on TCRdb alone, since no DNA is present to check it. The germline V gene encodes CDR1 SEHNR and CDR2 FQNEAQ (reference sequence). CDR3 length equals 16 residues. The CDR3 spells CASTPARGSSYNEQFF.

V and J are TRBV3-1 and TRBJ1-1. From germline, CDR1 is LGHDT and CDR2 YNNKEL (reference sequence). CDR3 length: 14 residues. The CDR3 sequence: CASSQGHLNTEAFF.

This chain connects TRBV20-1 to TRBJ1-2; TCRdb's D call of TRBD1 is untestable without DNA. CDR1 and CDR2 from the germline V gene are DFQATT and SNEGSKA (reference sequence). The CDR3 runs to 14 residues. CDR3 residues: CSARLLPDDYGYTF.

CDR3 loop: CASTIGTGGLNEQFF. The chain combines TRBV27 with TRBJ2-1; TCRdb designates TRBD1, a call that cannot be tested without DNA. CDR3 size: 15 residues. Looked up from germline, CDR1 is MNHEY and CDR2 is SMNVEV (reference sequence).

V is TRBV4-3 and J is TRBJ2-5; as DNA is missing, the TRBD2 call by TCRdb cannot be tested. CDR1 and CDR2 from the germline V gene are LGHNA and YSLEER. The CDR3 consists of 16 residues. This CDR3 is CASSQDGAAGAASQYF.

The J gene is TRBJ2-3, the V gene TRBV20-1. In germline, CDR1 is DFQATT, CDR2 SNEGSKA (reference sequence). This CDR3 is 13 amino acids long. The CDR3 loop is CSASDSNTDTQYF.

The chain recombines TRBV27 with TRBJ1-5; TCRdb picks TRBD1, but there is no DNA to check that call. Germline-derived CDR1 and CDR2 are MNHEY and SMNVEV (reference sequence). This CDR3 spans 15 amino acids. The CDR3 loop reads CASRPGQSGNQPQHF.

This chain uses TRBV7-8 with TRBJ2-3; the D call from TCRdb, TRBD1, cannot be confirmed without DNA. CDR1 and CDR2 (germline): SGHVS, FQNEAQ. This CDR3 is built from 16 residues. This CDR3 reads CASSLAERGLTDTQYF.

The V call is TRBV6-5, the J call TRBJ2-7; checking the TCRdb D call of TRBD2 is not possible without DNA. This CDR3 contains 15 residues. Germline CDR1 MNHEY, CDR2 SVGAGI. CDR3 amino acids: CASSYLRPYNYEQYF.

The chain links TRBV11-2 to TRBJ2-2; the D call of TRBD2 rests on TCRdb alone, since no DNA is present to check it. CDR1 is SGHAT and CDR2 is FQNNGV in the germline V gene. This CDR3 is built from 17 residues. CDR3: CASSLPAEGYNTGELFF.

The chain is built from TRBV29-1 and TRBJ2-1; TCRdb gives TRBD2 as the D gene, but with no DNA this cannot be confirmed. This CDR3 region has 13 residues. Germline CDR1 reads SQVTM; CDR2 reads ANQGSEA. CDR3 protein: CSVASTNYNEQFF.

The chain employs TRBV11-2 and TRBJ1-1; checking the TCRdb D call of TRBD1 is not possible without DNA. The CDR3 spans 14 residues. Germline CDR1 is SGHAT and CDR2 is FQNNGV. The CDR3 here is CASSPGQMNTEAFF.

The chain joins TRBV5-4 to TRBJ2-5; TCRdb picks TRBD2, but there is no DNA to check that call. The CDR3 extends over 15 amino acids. Germline V gene data show CDR1 as SGHNT and CDR2 as YYREEE (reference sequence). This CDR3 is CASSLLAGGHETQYF.